These 23 T cell receptor beta chains came from one sample sequenced in a study (dated by TCRdb to the mid-2010s). The library came from 5' RACE. The reads were generated on an Illumina MiSeq. In TCRdb, the public reads were trimmed at Q25 with fastp and aligned with MiXCR, with productive beta chains retained. CDR3 protein duplicates are merged, each entry listing the most common genes and DNA. Per the sample table, the count is 25 to 35 distinct CDR3 sequences. Sequenced material: naive CD4+ T cells sorted from a lymph node. What this sample's cell subset or site label stands for: naive CD4+ T cells, CD4+CD45RA+CD25-. These receptors originate from a female donor with breast cancer.

Comments on this clonotype: Since it is a stray read in a library aimed at alpha chains, this beta chain has a size that is not meaningful. The genes are TRBV5-1 and TRBJ2-7, with TRBD2 identical over 9 bases. This CDR3 is built from 13 residues. CDR1 SGHRS and CDR2 YFSETQ come from the germline V gene. V gave up 3 bases and J gave up 5 bases; unmatched junction bases: 3. CDR3: CASSYGTSNEQYF. Written as DNA, the CDR3 is TGCGCCAGCAGCTACGGGACTAGCAACGAGCAGTACTTC.

This clonotype was detected a few times. Sequence at one end of the junction differs from germline and may be a read error. The library was designed around alpha chains, so this beta chain is a stray read whose abundance carries little weight. This chain connects TRBV2 to TRBJ1-4; maybe TRBD1 (5 bases). This CDR3 has 16 residues. Germline values: CDR1 SNHLY, CDR2 FYNNEI. The CDR3 here is CASSLDRGSTLGRLYF. The DNA for the CDR3 is TGTGCCAGCAGTCTCGACAGAGGCTCAACCCTGGGGAGGCTATACTTT.

The table lists this clonotype with a count of one. This beta chain is a stray read from a library made for alpha chains; its abundance is not meaningful. The chain recombines TRBV20-1 with TRBJ2-5; D is undetermined. Trimming left V 1 base short and J 2 bases short, with 8 bases between. CDR3 size: 13 residues. The germline V gene has CDR1 DFQATT and CDR2 SNEGSKA (reference sequence). DNA for the CDR3: TGCAGTGCTAGAGTAGGAAAACAAGAGACCCAGTACTTC. As protein: CSARVGKQETQYF.

Points on this clonotype: A junction boundary mismatches the germline segment, possibly from a read error. The size of this beta chain means little, since it is a stray read in a library made for alpha chains. V usage is TRBV6-5 and J usage is TRBJ1-2; D is uncertain. The germline V gene has CDR1 MNHEY and CDR2 SVGAGI. The CDR3 is 11 amino acids. The DNA of the CDR3 is TGTGCCAGCAGTAACAGTGCTCGGGAGTCCTTC. Protein: CASSNSARESF.

Details on this clonotype: This beta chain represents an off-target read in a library built for alpha chains; its size is of limited meaning. The rearrangement joins TRBV9 to TRBJ2-3, with D possibly matching TRBD2 (5 bases). The V end was cut by 0 bases, the J end by 4 bases, with 18 bases between. Per germline, CDR1 SGDLS and CDR2 YYNGEE. The CDR3 totals 17 residues. The CDR3 region is CASSVAWTPSEADTQYF. CDR3 coding DNA: TGTGCCAGCAGCGTAGCTTGGACTCCTTCCGAGGCAGATACGCAGTATTTT.

In the case of this clonotype: For a library built for alpha chains, this beta chain is a stray read; little rests on its size. The chain combines TRBV11-3 with TRBJ2-1, with no clear D. CDR1 is SGHNT, CDR2 YENEEA, per germline. Trimming pared 2 bases from V and 1 base from J, leaving 3 bases between. CDR3 size: 13 residues. CDR3 region: CASSLTSYNEQFF. The CDR3 nucleotides read TGTGCCAGCAGCTTAACATCCTACAATGAGCAGTTCTTC.

A remark on this clonotype: A library prepared for alpha chains yielded this beta chain as an off-target read; its size is of little meaning. The rearrangement links TRBV7-7 to TRBJ1-5, with D possibly TRBD1 on 5 matching bases. The V gene lost 5 bases and the J gene lost 7 bases, with 12 bases spanning the gap. This CDR3 region has 13 residues. CDR1 is SSHAT and CDR2 is FNYEAQ in the germline V gene (reference sequence). The CDR3, as DNA: TGTGCCAGCAGCCCGGGACTTTGGCAGCCCCAGCATTTT. It translates to CASSPGLWQPQHF.

Concerning this clonotype itself: This beta chain appears as a stray read in a library generated for alpha chains; its size is not informative. The V gene is TRBV11-3, the J gene TRBJ2-3; no firm D call. The CDR3 runs 13 residues. The V gene lost 2 bases and the J gene lost 2 bases, with 5 bases spanning the gap. Germline assignment: CDR1 SGHNT and CDR2 YENEEA. The chain's CDR3 is CASSLSFTDTQYF. The CDR3 DNA sequence: TGTGCCAGCAGCTTATCATTCACAGATACGCAGTATTTT.

On this clonotype itself: In a library made to pick up alpha chains, this beta chain is a stray read with a size that means little. The genes are TRBV6-5 and TRBJ2-4, with D perhaps matching TRBD1 or TRBD2 (7 bases each). The CDR3 extends over 18 amino acids. The V end lost 3 bases, the J end lost 0 bases, and 18 bases lay between the germline ends. Germline V gene data show CDR1 as MNHEY and CDR2 as SVGAGI. The CDR3 DNA reads as TGTGCCAGCAGTTATAACAGGGGCGGGGGACTAGCCAAAAACATTCAGTACTTC. Translating it yields CASSYNRGGGLAKNIQYF.

A note on this clonotype: Because this beta chain is a stray read in a library intended to capture alpha chains, its abundance should not be given much weight. The genes are TRBV6-5 and TRBJ1-2; 7 positions agree with TRBD1. The ends lost 7 bases at V and 0 bases at J; junction bases unmatched: 14. Germline V lookup: CDR1 MNHEY, CDR2 SVGAGI. The CDR3 contains 17 residues. This chain's CDR3 is CASTKGQFGRANYGYTF. The CDR3 DNA is TGTGCCAGCACTAAGGGACAGTTCGGAAGGGCTAACTATGGCTACACCTTC.

This clonotype was seen only a few times. Found in a library prepared for alpha chains, this beta chain is an off-target read, and its abundance has little meaning. J is TRBJ1-1 and V is TRBV11-3, with TRBD1 identical over 8 bases. V was clipped by 5 bases and J by 0 bases; unmatched bases: 5. Germline CDR1 SGHNT, CDR2 YENEEA. The CDR3 length is 15 residues. CDR3 protein: CASSHRQGLNTEAFF. The CDR3 bases are TGTGCCAGCAGCCACAGACAGGGGCTGAACACTGAAGCTTTCTTT.

Notes on this clonotype: In a library made to pick up alpha chains, this beta chain is a stray read with a size that means little. CDR3 DNA sequence: TGTGCCAGCAGTCCTCAGGGTAGGGCAGATACGCAGTATTTT. Residues: CASSPQGRADTQYF. The chain employs TRBV12-3 or TRBV12-4 and TRBJ2-3; D might be TRBD1 (5 bases). Trimming took 5 bases from V and 4 from J, leaving 13 bases between them. The CDR3 is 14 residues long.

Regarding this clonotype: This beta chain is an off-target read within a library intended for alpha chains, so its frequency means little. The CDR3 DNA is TGTGCCAGCAGAAGAGCACAGGGGGCGGGAGATACGCAGTATTTT. Translating it yields CASRRAQGAGDTQYF. The chain combines TRBV7-6 with TRBJ2-3, with 9 bases that match TRBD1. V lost 6 bases and J lost 5; bases outside the gene matches: 9. The CDR3 totals 15 residues. From germline, CDR1 is SGHVS and CDR2 FNYEAQ.

With respect to this clonotype: This beta chain lies outside the target of a library built for alpha chains; its clone size means little. The V and J genes are TRBV20-1 and TRBJ2-3, with D unresolved. V was pared by 2 bases and J by 4 bases, with 7 bases between. From germline, CDR1 is DFQATT and CDR2 SNEGSKA (reference sequence). The CDR3 is 12 amino acids. The CDR3 loop reads CSARPVADTQYF. CDR3 sequence (DNA): TGCAGTGCTAGACCCGTCGCAGATACGCAGTATTTT.

As for this clonotype: Because this beta chain is a stray read in a library intended to capture alpha chains, its abundance should not be given much weight. The V call is TRBV11-3, the J call TRBJ2-1; weak D call: TRBD2 (5 bases). CDR1 and CDR2 from the germline V gene are SGHNT and YENEEA. This CDR3 region has 15 residues. Trimming cost V 3 bases and J 4 bases, with 13 bases left between them. CDR3 nucleotide sequence: TGTGCCAGCAGCTTGGAGGCAAGCGCTTACAATGAGCAGTTCTTC. Translated: CASSLEASAYNEQFF.

Regarding this clonotype: This beta chain is a stray read from a library made for alpha chains; its abundance is not meaningful. This chain links TRBV5-1 with TRBJ2-7; the D gene is possibly TRBD2 (5 bases). Germline V lookup: CDR1 SGHRS, CDR2 YFSETQ. This CDR3 is built from 16 residues. V was trimmed by 0 bases and J by 3 bases, leaving 16 bases between them. The CDR3 nucleotides are TGCGCCAGCAGCTTGGAAGTTGATGTAGCGATCTACGAGCAGTACTTC. This codes for CASSLEVDVAIYEQYF.

In regard to this clonotype: The size of this beta chain means little, since it is a stray read in a library made for alpha chains. This sequence joins TRBV6-1 and TRBJ1-2; D is uncertain. CDR1 is MNHNS, CDR2 SASEGT, per germline. Deletions cut 3 bases from V and 8 bases from J, with 10 bases between. This CDR3 has 12 amino acids. This chain's CDR3 is CASSDHGDGYTF. The CDR3 bases are TGTGCCAGCAGTGACCACGGAGACGGCTACACCTTC.

A remark on this clonotype: This beta chain came through as a stray read in a library set up for alpha chains, and its size says little. V is TRBV20-1 and J is TRBJ1-3; D is possibly TRBD1 (5 bases). Germline values: CDR1 DFQATT, CDR2 SNEGSKA (reference sequence). The CDR3 has 13 amino acids. The germline V and J ends were trimmed by 1 base and 4 bases, with 8 bases remaining between them. The CDR3 loop reads CSARVGDGNTIYF. Written as DNA, the CDR3 is TGCAGTGCTAGAGTAGGGGACGGAAACACCATATATTTT.

Notes on this clonotype: Being off target in a library aimed at alpha chains, this beta chain has a size of little meaning. The CDR3 protein is CASSESRFNTEAFF. The CDR3 DNA sequence: TGCGCCAGCAGTGAGTCAAGGTTTAACACTGAAGCTTTCTTT. The chain joins TRBV10-1 to TRBJ1-1; no clear D gene. V was shortened by 0 bases and J by 2 bases, with 7 bases between the two germline ends. The germline V gene encodes CDR1 WNHNN and CDR2 SYGVQD (reference sequence). The CDR3 contains 14 residues.

As regards this clonotype: This beta chain was picked up by a library intended for alpha chains and is off target, so its count carries little meaning. The chain carries TRBV6-2 or TRBV6-3 and TRBJ2-5; 9 bases align to TRBD2. The CDR3 contains 16 residues. V dropped 0 bases and J dropped 5; count of bases not matched to a gene: 7. Germline lookup yields CDR1 MNHEY and CDR2 SVGEGT. This CDR3 is CASSYSGGRASETQYF. DNA of the CDR3: TGTGCCAGCAGTTACTCAGGCGGGAGGGCGTCGGAGACCCAGTACTTC.

This clonotype was seen only once. The library was built for alpha chains, so this beta chain is an off-target read and its size means little. The genes are TRBV6-6 and TRBJ2-2, with D tentatively TRBD2 (5 bases). This CDR3 has 15 residues. Germline-derived CDR1 and CDR2 are MNHNY and SVGAGI (reference sequence). Trimming stripped 6 bases from V and 3 bases from J, with 14 bases between. The CDR3 sequence: CASSTPGSYTGELFF. The DNA for the CDR3 is TGTGCCAGCAGCACTCCGGGGAGTTACACCGGGGAGCTGTTTTTT.

About this clonotype: This beta chain came through as a stray read in a library set up for alpha chains, and its size says little. The rearrangement uses TRBV5-1 and TRBJ1-2; D remains unclear. The V and J ends lost 0 bases and 3 bases respectively, with 9 bases between them. CDR1 and CDR2 from the germline V gene are SGHRS and YFSETQ. CDR3 size: 14 residues. CDR3 sequence: CASSLGWGYYGYTF. DNA of the CDR3: TGCGCCAGCAGCTTGGGATGGGGATACTATGGCTACACCTTC.

A note on this clonotype: The junction departs from the called germline gene at one end, perhaps through a read error. In a library made to pick up alpha chains, this beta chain is a stray read with a size that means little. The V and J genes are TRBV7-2 and TRBJ1-5; tentative D call: TRBD1 (5 bases). The CDR3 covers 15 residues. CDR1 and CDR2 from the germline V gene are SGHTA and FQGNSA. CDR3 bases: TGTGTCAGCAGCCGCCGGGGGAGGGAGAATCAGCCCCAGCATTTT. Its protein product is CVSSRRGRENQPQHF.